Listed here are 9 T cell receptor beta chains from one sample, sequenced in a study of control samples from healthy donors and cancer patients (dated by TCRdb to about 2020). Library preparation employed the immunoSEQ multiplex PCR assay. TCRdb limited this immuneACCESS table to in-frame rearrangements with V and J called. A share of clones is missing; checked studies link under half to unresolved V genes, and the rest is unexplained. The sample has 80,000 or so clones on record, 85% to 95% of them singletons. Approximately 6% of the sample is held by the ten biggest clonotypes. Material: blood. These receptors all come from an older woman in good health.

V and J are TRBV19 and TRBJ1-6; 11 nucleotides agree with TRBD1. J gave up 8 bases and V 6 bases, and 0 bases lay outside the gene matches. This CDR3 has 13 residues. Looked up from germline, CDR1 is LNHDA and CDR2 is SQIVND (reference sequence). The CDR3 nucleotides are TGTGCCAGTAGGGACAGGGGGCATTCACCCCTCCACTTT. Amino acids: CASRDRGHSPLHF.

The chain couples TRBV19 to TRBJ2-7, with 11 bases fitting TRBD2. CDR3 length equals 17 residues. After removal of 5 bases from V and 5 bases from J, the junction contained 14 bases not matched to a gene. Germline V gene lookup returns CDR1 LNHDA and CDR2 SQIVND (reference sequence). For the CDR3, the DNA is TGTGCCAGTAGTCTCAACCCGGGACTAGCGGTATTCAACGAGCAGTACTTC. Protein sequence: CASSLNPGLAVFNEQYF.

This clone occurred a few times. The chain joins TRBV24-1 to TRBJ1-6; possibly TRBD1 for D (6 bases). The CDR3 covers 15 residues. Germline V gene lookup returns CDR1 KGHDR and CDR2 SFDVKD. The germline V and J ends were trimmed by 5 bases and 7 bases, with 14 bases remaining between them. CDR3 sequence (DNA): TGTGCCACCAGTGTCGCCAGAGGGGGAAATTCACCCCTCCACTTT. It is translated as CATSVARGGNSPLHF.

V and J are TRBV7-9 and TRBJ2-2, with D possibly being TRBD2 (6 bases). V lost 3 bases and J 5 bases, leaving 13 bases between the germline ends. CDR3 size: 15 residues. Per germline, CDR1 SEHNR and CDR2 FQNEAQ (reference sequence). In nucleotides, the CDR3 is TGTGCCAGCAGCTTCGACGGGAGATCGACCGGGGAGCTGTTTTTT. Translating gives CASSFDGRSTGELFF.

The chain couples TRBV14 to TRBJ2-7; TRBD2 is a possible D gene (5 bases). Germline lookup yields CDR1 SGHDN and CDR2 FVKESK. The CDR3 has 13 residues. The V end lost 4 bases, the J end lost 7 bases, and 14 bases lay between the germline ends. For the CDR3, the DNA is TGTGCCAGCAGCCCAGGACTTATTTTGGAGCAGTACTTC. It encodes CASSPGLILEQYF.

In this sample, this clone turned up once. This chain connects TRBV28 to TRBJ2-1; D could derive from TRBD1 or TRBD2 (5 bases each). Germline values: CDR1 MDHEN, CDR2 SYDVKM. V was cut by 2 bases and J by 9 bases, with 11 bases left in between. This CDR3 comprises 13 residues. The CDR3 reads CASSLRGAGEQFF. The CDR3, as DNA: TGTGCCAGCAGTTTAAGGGGAGCAGGTGAGCAGTTCTTC.

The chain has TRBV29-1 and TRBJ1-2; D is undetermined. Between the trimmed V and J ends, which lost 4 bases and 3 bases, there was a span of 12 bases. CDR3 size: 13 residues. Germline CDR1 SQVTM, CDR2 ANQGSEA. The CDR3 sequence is CSVAETIYYGYTF. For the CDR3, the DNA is TGCAGCGTTGCGGAGACCATTTACTATGGCTACACCTTC.

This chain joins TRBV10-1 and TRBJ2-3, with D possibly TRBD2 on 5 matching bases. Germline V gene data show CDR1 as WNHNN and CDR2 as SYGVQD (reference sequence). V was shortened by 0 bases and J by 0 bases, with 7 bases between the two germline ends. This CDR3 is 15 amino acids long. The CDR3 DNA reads TGCGCCAGCAGTGAGTCTGGCGGGAGCACAGATACGCAGTATTTT. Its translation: CASSESGGSTDTQYF.

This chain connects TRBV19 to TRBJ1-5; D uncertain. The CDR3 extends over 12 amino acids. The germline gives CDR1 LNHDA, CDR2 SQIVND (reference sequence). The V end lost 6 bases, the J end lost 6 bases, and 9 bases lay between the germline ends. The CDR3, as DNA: TGTGCCAGTAGCCGGAATGTTCAGCCCCAGCATTTT. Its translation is CASSRNVQPQHF.